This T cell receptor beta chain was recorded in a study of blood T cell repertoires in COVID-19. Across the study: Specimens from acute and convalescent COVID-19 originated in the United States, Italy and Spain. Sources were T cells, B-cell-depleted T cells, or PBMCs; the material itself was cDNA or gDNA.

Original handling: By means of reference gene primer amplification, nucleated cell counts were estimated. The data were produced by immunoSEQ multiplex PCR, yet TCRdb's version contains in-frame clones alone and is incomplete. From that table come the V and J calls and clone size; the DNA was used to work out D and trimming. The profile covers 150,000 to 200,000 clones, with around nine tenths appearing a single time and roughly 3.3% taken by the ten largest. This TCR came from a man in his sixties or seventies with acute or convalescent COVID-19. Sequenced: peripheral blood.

CDR3 protein: CATSRAGGGRAYEQYF. CDR3 nucleotide sequence: TGTGCCACCAGCAGAGCCGGGGGGGGCAGAGCTTACGAGCAGTACTTC. V gene TRBV15 combines with J gene TRBJ2-7; the match to TRBD2 covers 8 bases. Germline V gene sequence: CDR1 LNHNV, CDR2 YYDKDF (reference sequence). The CDR3 runs 16 residues. The V segment lost 1 base and the J segment 4 bases; nucleotides outside the gene matches: 9.